This TCR beta chain was recorded in a study of shared clonotypes between healthy human individuals. Of note for this clone: Its antigen is unidentified. The sample holds other DNA sequences that translate to the same CDR3.

Unsorted PBMC DNA went through sequencing on ten immunoSEQ deep assay plates. Sequencing used immunoSEQ multiplex PCR; TCRdb keeps in-frame clones, though not all of them. The sample holds approximately 480,000 clones, about three quarters seen once. The study, taken as a whole, reports: Owing to a small donor count, the genetic and exposure-history diversity represented was limited.

Material: PBMCs. The sequence was collected from a woman aged 40 to 50 in good health. Some clones in this sample may be carry-over from other donors' samples.

This chain's CDR3 is CASSPRDTHYEQYF. The CDR3 DNA reads TGCGCCAGCAGCCCCCGGGACACTCACTACGAGCAGTACTTC. The chain recombines TRBV4-1 with TRBJ2-7, with a weak D call TRBD1 (6 bases). V was cut by 4 bases and J by 3 bases, with 13 bases left in between. The length of the CDR3 is 14 residues. Per the germline V gene, CDR1 is MGHRA and CDR2 is YSYEKL.